This is a list of T cell receptor beta chains from one sample in a study of shared clonotypes between healthy human individuals. Profiled with immunoSEQ multiplex PCR; TCRdb holds only in-frame clones, not every one. Of 2 million or so clones in the sample, around 95% were seen once. Material for sequencing was naive CD4+ T cells sorted from blood. The receptors stem from a man between 18 and 35 years old in good health. Both conserved end residues are part of each CDR3. The D gene is left open where the match is weak.

D: .; J: TRBJ2-5; V: TRBV19; DNA: TGTGCCAGTAGGAGGGGCAGACAAGAGACCCAGTACTTC; CDR3: CASRRGRQETQYF
D: TRBD1; J: TRBJ1-4; V: TRBV7-2; DNA: TGTGCCAGCAGCTTAGACGGGACAGTTTATGAAAAACTGTTTTTT; CDR3: CASSLDGTVYEKLFF
D: .; J: TRBJ1-1; V: TRBV29-1; DNA: TGCAGCGTCCCGGCGCCGGGGAACACTGAAGCTTTCTTT; CDR3: CSVPAPGNTEAFF
D: .; J: TRBJ1-5; V: TRBV27; DNA: TGTGCCAGCAGTTTATGGACAGGCAATCAGCCCCAGCATTTT; CDR3: CASSLWTGNQPQHF
D: .; J: TRBJ1-5; V: TRBV5-1; DNA: TGCGCCAGCAGCTTCGGAGTTAATCAGCCCCAGCATTTT; CDR3: CASSFGVNQPQHF
D: TRBD2; J: TRBJ2-1; V: TRBV19; DNA: TGTGCCAGTAGGCTAGCGGGGCGGGACAATGAGCAGTTCTTC; CDR3: CASRLAGRDNEQFF
D: .; J: TRBJ2-6; V: TRBV12-2; DNA: TGTGCAAGTCGCCCGGGACGGCTCGTGACACACTCTGGGGCCAACGTCCTGACTTTC; CDR3: CASRPGRLVTHSGANVLTF
D: .; J: TRBJ2-5; V: TRBV27; DNA: TGTGCCAGCAGTGCCGGAGCCCTCCAAGAGACCCAGTACTTC; CDR3: CASSAGALQETQYF
D: .; J: TRBJ2-7; V: TRBV6-6; DNA: TGTGCCAGCAGTTACGCAGGAGGGCCGCCCTACGAGCAGTACTTC; CDR3: CASSYAGGPPYEQYF
D: .; J: TRBJ2-2; V: TRBV2; DNA: TGTGCCAGCAGTGAAGCCGGGAACACCGGGGAGCTGTTTTTT; CDR3: CASSEAGNTGELFF
D: .; J: TRBJ2-4; V: TRBV7-9; DNA: TGTGCCAGCAGCCTGTACAGGTTGGCAGGGGCCAAAAACATTCAGTACTTC; CDR3: CASSLYRLAGAKNIQYF
D: .; J: TRBJ2-7; V: TRBV9; DNA: TGTGCCAGCGGGGACCTTCGGGACGGCGAGCAGTACTTC; CDR3: CASGDLRDGEQYF
D: .; J: TRBJ2-7; V: TRBV13; DNA: TGTGCCAGCAGCAGGGGTGGGGTCTCCTACGAGCAGTACTTC; CDR3: CASSRGGVSYEQYF
D: TRBD1; J: TRBJ2-7; V: TRBV28; DNA: TGTGCCAGCAGTTTACCTGACAGGGGGGGCTACGAGCAGTACTTC; CDR3: CASSLPDRGGYEQYF
D: TRBD1; J: TRBJ2-6; V: TRBV28; DNA: TGTGCCAGCAGTTTGAGGGGGACAGGGGCCATCTCTGGGGCCAACGTCCTGACTTTC; CDR3: CASSLRGTGAISGANVLTF
D: TRBD1; J: TRBJ1-2; V: TRBV6-1; DNA: TGTGCCAGCAGTGAGGGACAGAGCCGAAAAGGAACGTATGGCTACACCTTC; CDR3: CASSEGQSRKGTYGYTF
D: .; J: TRBJ2-5; V: TRBV2; DNA: TGTGCCAGCTCTAGTAGCGAAGAGACCCAGTACTTC; CDR3: CASSSSEETQYF
D: TRBD1; J: TRBJ2-1; V: TRBV9; DNA: TGTGCCAGCAGCGGAGCCGGGACAGGGATCAATGAGCAGTTCTTC; CDR3: CASSGAGTGINEQFF
D: .; J: TRBJ2-1; V: TRBV29-1; DNA: TGCAGCGTTGTCCCAGGGGTGGGTTCCTACAATGAGCAGTTCTTC; CDR3: CSVVPGVGSYNEQFF
D: TRBD1; J: TRBJ1-6; V: TRBV11-3; DNA: TGTGCCAGCAGCTTTGGACAGGAAGAATCAACACCCCTCCACTTT; CDR3: CASSFGQEESTPLHF